Listed here are 6 T cell receptor beta chains from one sample, sequenced in a study of identical twins. TCRdb re-analysed the 5' RACE reads in MiXCR, keeping a single row per CDR3 protein. This table has approximately 500,000 distinct CDR3 sequences, 13% to 15% appearing once. This same sample was also taken into another study, of yellow fever vaccine responses in identical twins.

Material: CD4+ T cells sorted from blood. The origin of the receptors is a woman aged 18-35 years in good health.

This clonotype has more than one count but fewer than ten. The chain has TRBV3-1 and TRBJ2-2; D is undetermined. V was pared by 1 base and J by 8 bases, with 5 bases between. Germline V lookup: CDR1 LGHDT, CDR2 YNNKEL (reference sequence). The CDR3 totals 12 residues. CDR3 loop: CASSQVRGELFF. In nucleotides, the CDR3 is TGTGCCAGCAGCCAAGTTCGGGGGGAGCTGTTTTTT.

On this clonotype: The germline gene is not matched at one end of the junction; a read error may be the cause. The rearrangement uses TRBV20-1 and TRBJ1-1, with D hard to call. Looked up from germline, CDR1 is DFQATT and CDR2 is SNEGSKA (reference sequence). This CDR3 spans 13 amino acids. Here the CDR3 DNA reads TGCAGTGCTAGACCTGGGGTAAACACTGAAGCTTCCTTT. Translated, it gives CSARPGVNTEASF.

J is TRBJ1-5 and V is TRBV24-1, with a weak D call TRBD1 (6 bases). The CDR3 totals 16 residues. The germline CDR1 and CDR2 sequences are KGHDR and SFDVKD. V lost 4 bases and J 2 bases, leaving 14 bases between the germline ends. The chain's CDR3 is CATSDRDNGGNQPQHF. The CDR3 region has the DNA TGTGCCACCAGTGACCGGGACAACGGCGGCAATCAGCCCCAGCATTTT.

V is TRBV4-1 and J is TRBJ2-1, with D hard to call. There are 16 residues in the CDR3. Trimming pared 0 bases from V and 0 bases from J, leaving 9 bases between. Germline assignment: CDR1 MGHRA and CDR2 YSYEKL. The CDR3 sequence is CASSQDVGGSYNEQFF. The CDR3 DNA sequence: TGCGCCAGCAGCCAAGATGTTGGCGGCTCCTACAATGAGCAGTTCTTC.

The gene calls are TRBV10-3 and TRBJ2-1; 10 bases agree with TRBD2. This CDR3 spans 16 amino acids. The V gene end was trimmed by 2 bases and the J gene end by 8 bases; junction bases not matched to a gene: 9. The germline V gene has CDR1 ENHRY and CDR2 SYGVKD. This CDR3 reads CAISELGLAVGDEQFF. In DNA form, the CDR3 reads TGTGCCATCAGTGAGCTCGGACTAGCGGTTGGGGATGAGCAGTTCTTC.

There are a few counts of this clonotype. The V call is TRBV20-1, the J call TRBJ2-4; D is unresolved. CDR3 size: 12 residues. The germline V gene encodes CDR1 DFQATT and CDR2 SNEGSKA (reference sequence). The DNA for the CDR3 is TGCAGGGCCGTAATGGATCGGGACATTCAGTACTTC. As protein: CRAVMDRDIQYF.